This T cell receptor (beta chain) was retrieved from a study of neoadjuvant nivolumab and ipilimumab in lung cancer. The study, taken as a whole, reports: Resected tumors had greater TCR richness and clonality than uninvolved lung. From pretherapy to surgery, tumor richness and clonality rose with dual therapy.

This clone was seen a single time. The antigen remains undetermined. Germline V gene lookup returns CDR1 LGHNA and CDR2 YSLEER. Trimming removed 3 bases from V and 5 bases from J, with 11 bases in between. This CDR3 is built from 13 residues. Sequencing used immunoSEQ multiplex PCR; TCRdb keeps in-frame clones, though not all of them. The profile shows 24,000 or so clones, around 80% of them singletons. The input for sequencing was peripheral blood, taken before neoadjuvant nivolumab, alone or with ipilimumab. The sequence was obtained from an adult with non-small cell lung cancer. The gene calls are TRBV4-3 and TRBJ2-7; D is perhaps TRBD1 (6 bases). As DNA, the CDR3 is TGCGCCAGCAGCCATGGCAGGGGCCACGAGCAGTACTTC. It is translated as CASSHGRGHEQYF.